This T cell receptor (beta chain) emerged from a study of T cells expressing NK-cell markers. Study results and limitations: HCMV specificity was not established for the expanded NKG2C+ T cell clones.

The germline CDR1 and CDR2 sequences are MGHRA and YSYEKL. This CDR3 contains 17 residues. Following a re-call of the 5' RACE reads, TCRdb has one entry per CDR3 protein and lacks DNA. This sample contains a few hundred thousand distinct CDR3 sequences. Comment on this clonotype: Its antigen is still unknown.

Sequencing input: blood T cells: a sorted CD56 or NKG2C T cell subset, CD4+ or CD8+ T cells, or bulk PBMC T cells (not recorded which). The clonotype originates from a man aged 18-75 years in good health. The chain combines TRBV4-1 with TRBJ2-1; TCRdb indicates TRBD2, and absent DNA this call remains unverified. The CDR3 loop is CASSQGGLVLNYNEQFF.